The 15 T cell receptor beta chains reported below all come from one sample, sequenced in a study of blood T cells in healthy people across ages. PCR was performed a second time for roughly 7 to 12 cycles using a sample-barcoded 5' primer and a J-beta primer mix. TCRdb ran MiXCR on the 5' RACE reads and lists one entry per CDR3 protein. The data contain hundreds of thousands of distinct CDR3 sequences, around 30% of them singletons. Sequencing input: blood. These receptors were taken from a woman of 80 years or more in good health.

This clonotype was detected a few times. The chain recombines TRBV5-5 with TRBJ1-2; the match to TRBD1 covers 11 bases. Germline V lookup: CDR1 SGHKS, CDR2 YYEKEE (reference sequence). The CDR3 has 16 amino acids. Trimming cost V 3 bases and J 1 base; bases outside gene matches: 5. CDR3 region: CASSSGQGDFNYGYTF. CDR3 DNA: TGTGCCAGCAGCTCGGGACAGGGGGATTTTAACTATGGCTACACCTTC.

This clonotype was seen many times. V usage is TRBV5-1 and J usage is TRBJ1-5; D call uncertain. Germline CDR1 and CDR2: SGHRS and YFSETQ. This CDR3 is built from 13 residues. V lost 0 bases and J lost 5, with 6 bases in between. This CDR3 reads CASSLALDQPQHF. The CDR3 DNA is TGCGCCAGCAGCTTGGCCCTTGATCAGCCCCAGCATTTT.

At least ten counts were recorded for this clonotype. The V and J genes are TRBV24-1 and TRBJ2-5; TRBD2 agrees at 9 bases. The germline V gene encodes CDR1 KGHDR and CDR2 SFDVKD. V was clipped by 6 bases and J by 3 bases; unmatched bases: 10. The CDR3 totals 16 residues. The CDR3 reads CATSPAGGLREETQYF. CDR3 nucleotides: TGTGCCACCAGTCCTGCGGGGGGGCTTCGGGAAGAGACCCAGTACTTC.

This clonotype occurred once. The chain joins TRBV5-4 to TRBJ2-7; D might be TRBD2 (6 bases). The CDR3 spans 13 residues. Trimming shortened V by 0 bases and J by 9 bases, and 13 bases separated the two germline ends. Germline CDR1 reads SGHNT; CDR2 reads YYREEE (reference sequence). The CDR3 DNA sequence: TGTGCCAGCAGCTTGGCTGGGGGGTCGTCGCAGTACTTC. It specifies CASSLAGGSSQYF.

This clonotype was seen many times. The chain combines TRBV18 with TRBJ2-1, with D tentatively TRBD2 (7 bases). V was cut by 1 base and J by 4 bases, with 11 bases left in between. This CDR3 spans 15 amino acids. Per germline, CDR1 KGHSH and CDR2 LQKENI. DNA of the CDR3: TGTGCCAGCTCACCACTGGGGGGGCCTTACAATGAGCAGTTCTTC. Encoded protein: CASSPLGGPYNEQFF.

This clonotype has a count of ten or more. V gene TRBV7-9 combines with J gene TRBJ2-7; D not certain. CDR1 and CDR2 from the germline V gene are SEHNR and FQNEAQ (reference sequence). The V end was cut by 5 bases, the J end by 2 bases, with 13 bases between. This CDR3 region has 14 residues. Here the CDR3 reads CASSSNSGAYEQYF. DNA for the CDR3: TGTGCCAGCAGCAGCAACTCAGGAGCCTACGAGCAGTACTTC.

This clonotype was counted ten times or more. The rearrangement links TRBV27 to TRBJ2-3, with TRBD1 matching 10 bases. The CDR3 totals 17 residues. The V gene's germline CDR1 is MNHEY and CDR2 SMNVEV (reference sequence). V lost 4 bases to trimming and J lost 5 bases; unmatched junction nucleotides: 12. The CDR3 nucleotides are TGTGCCAGCAGTTCAAGAATCCGGGACAGGGGAATAGATACGCAGTATTTT. Its translation is CASSSRIRDRGIDTQYF.

This clonotype was detected ten times or more. This rearrangement joins TRBV6-6 to TRBJ2-4; 7 nucleotides agree with TRBD2. Germline V gene sequence: CDR1 MNHNY, CDR2 SVGAGI (reference sequence). This CDR3 region has 16 residues. The V and J ends lost 2 bases and 2 bases, in that order; junction bases with no gene match: 6. This CDR3 reads CASSYGGGRTKNIQYF. The CDR3 coding sequence is TGTGCCAGCAGTTACGGGGGGGGACGTACCAAAAACATTCAGTACTTC.

The J gene is TRBJ1-1, the V gene TRBV4-3; D uncertain. The CDR3 loop spans 14 amino acids. Germline V gene sequence: CDR1 LGHNA, CDR2 YSLEER. With 4 bases removed from V and 1 base from J, the gap between germline ends came to 10 bases. The CDR3 DNA sequence: TGCGCCAGCAGCCTAGCGCAGAAGAACACTGAAGCTTTCTTT. It specifies CASSLAQKNTEAFF.

As to this clonotype: The conserved phenylalanine or tryptophan normally closing the CDR3 is absent here, so this likely arose from a read error. The rearrangement joins TRBV29-1 to TRBJ1-2; 9 nucleotides agree with TRBD1. Germline-derived CDR1 and CDR2 are SQVTM and ANQGSEA. CDR3 length: 12 amino acids. Trimming cost V 4 bases and J 3 bases; bases outside gene matches: 0. This CDR3 reads CSVGTGDYGYTV. CDR3 nucleotide sequence: TGCAGCGTTGGGACAGGGGACTATGGCTACACCGTC.

This clonotype was recorded only once. One junction end disagrees with the germline gene, perhaps due to a read error. This chain connects TRBV29-1 to TRBJ2-2; D may be TRBD1 (6 bases). The germline V gene encodes CDR1 SQVTM and CDR2 ANQGSEA. The CDR3 runs 16 residues. The CDR3 nucleotides read TGCAGCGTTGTCTTAAGAGGACAGATCTCCTCCGGGGAGCGGTTTTTT. It specifies CSVVLRGQISSGERFF.

This clonotype was seen ten or more times. The V call is TRBV20-1, the J call TRBJ1-6; 7 bases line up with TRBD1. V shed 5 bases and J 9 bases; nucleotides not matched to a gene: 13. CDR1 is DFQATT and CDR2 is SNEGSKA in the germline V gene (reference sequence). CDR3 length: 15 amino acids. Here the CDR3 reads CSAEGIDRVSSPLHF. DNA of the CDR3: TGCAGTGCTGAGGGGATAGACAGGGTTAGTTCACCCCTCCACTTT.

This clonotype was seen at least ten times. The chain carries TRBV12-3 or TRBV12-4 and TRBJ1-2; 7 positions agree with TRBD1. This CDR3 comprises 14 residues. The trim removed 4 bases at V and 5 bases at J, leaving 7 bases unmatched. The CDR3 loop reads CASSWGQWVYGYTF. The CDR3 region has the DNA TGTGCCAGCAGTTGGGGACAGTGGGTTTATGGCTACACCTTC.

In its sample, this clonotype was seen a few times. The genes are TRBV7-8 and TRBJ1-6; TRBD1 aligns across 10 bases. CDR1 is SGHVS, CDR2 FQNEAQ, per germline. V dropped 2 bases and J dropped 10; count of bases not matched to a gene: 8. CDR3 length equals 16 residues. CDR3 DNA: TGTGCCAGCAGCTTAAGGGGACAGGGGCTGGGGTCACCCCTCCACTTT. The encoded protein is CASSLRGQGLGSPLHF. Using reference TRBV7-8 and TRBJ1-6 for the parts outside the CDR3, the full variable domain is GAGVSQSPRYKVAKRGQDVALRCDPISGHVSLFWYQQALGQGPEFLTYFQNEAQLDKSGLPSDRFFAERPEGSVSTLKIQRTQQEDSAVYLCASSLRGQGLGSPLHFGNGTRLTVT.

The table lists this clonotype with many counts. The gene calls are TRBV6-2 or TRBV6-3 and TRBJ2-5; D may be TRBD1 or TRBD2 (5 bases each). V was clipped by 11 bases and J by 5 bases, with 15 bases between them. From germline, CDR1 is MNHEY and CDR2 SVGEGT. This CDR3 region has 12 residues. The CDR3 nucleotides read TGTGCCGCCAGGGACGATAGGGAGACCCAGTACTTC. Protein: CAARDDRETQYF.